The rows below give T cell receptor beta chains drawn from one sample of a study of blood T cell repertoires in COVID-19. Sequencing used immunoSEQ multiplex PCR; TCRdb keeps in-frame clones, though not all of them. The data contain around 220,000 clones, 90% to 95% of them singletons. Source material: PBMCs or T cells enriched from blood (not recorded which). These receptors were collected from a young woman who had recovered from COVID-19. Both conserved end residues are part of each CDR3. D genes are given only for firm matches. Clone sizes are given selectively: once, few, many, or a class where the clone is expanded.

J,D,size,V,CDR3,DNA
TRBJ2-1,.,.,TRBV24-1,CATRGAGPYNEQFF,TGTGCCACCAGGGGGGCGGGTCCCTACAATGAGCAGTTCTTC
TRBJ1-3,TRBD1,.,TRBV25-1,CASSPTLGRGISGNTIYF,TGTGCCAGCAGCCCCACGCTGGGCAGGGGGATCTCTGGAAACACCATATATTTT
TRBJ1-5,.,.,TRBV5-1,CASSLVAGEQPQHF,TGCGCCAGCAGCTTGGTGGCAGGGGAGCAGCCCCAGCATTTT
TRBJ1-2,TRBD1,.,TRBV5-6,CASSPDRDYGYTF,TGTGCCAGCAGCCCGGACAGGGACTATGGCTACACCTTC
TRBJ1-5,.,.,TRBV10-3,CAISESGDSNQPQHF,TGTGCCATCAGCGAATCGGGGGATAGCAATCAGCCCCAGCATTTT
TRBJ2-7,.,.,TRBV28,CASSLTGGTSSHYEQYF,TGTGCCAGCAGTTTAACAGGGGGGACTAGCAGTCACTACGAGCAGTACTTC
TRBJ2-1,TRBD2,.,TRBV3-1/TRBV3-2,CASRGLAGAIDEQFF,TGTGCCAGCCGTGGTCTAGCGGGAGCCATTGATGAGCAGTTCTTC
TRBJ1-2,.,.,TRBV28,CASSLRVYYGYTF,TGTGCCAGCAGTTTGAGGGTCTACTATGGCTACACCTTC
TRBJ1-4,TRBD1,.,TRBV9,CASSAAGTGTNEKLFF,TGTGCCAGCAGCGCGGCGGGGACAGGGACAAATGAAAAACTGTTTTTT
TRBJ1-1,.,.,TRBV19,CASSSSGQKNTEAFF,TGTGCCAGTAGTTCCTCGGGACAAAAGAACACTGAAGCTTTCTTT
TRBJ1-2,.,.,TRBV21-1,CASSKGLDRGLVYGYTF,TGTGCCAGCAGCAAAGGATTGGACAGGGGGCTCGTCTATGGCTACACCTTC
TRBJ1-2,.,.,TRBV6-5,CASSYSASGNYGYTF,TGTGCCAGCAGTTACTCCGCGTCAGGGAACTATGGCTACACCTTC
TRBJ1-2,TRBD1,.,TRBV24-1,CATSEGTGTGNYGYTF,TGTGCCACCAGTGAGGGGACCGGGACAGGAAACTATGGCTACACCTTC
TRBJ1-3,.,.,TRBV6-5,CASSYSAYSGNTIYF,TGTGCCAGCAGTTACTCAGCTTACTCTGGAAACACCATATATTTT
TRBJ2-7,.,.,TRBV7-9,CASSPGELTGDF,TGTGCCAGCAGCCCTGGGGAGTTAACGGGTGACTTC
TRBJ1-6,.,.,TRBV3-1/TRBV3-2,CASSQGGGAPLHF,TGTGCCAGCAGCCAGGGAGGAGGGGCACCCCTCCACTTT
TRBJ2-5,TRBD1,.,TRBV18,CASSPFVQGVVGETQYF,TGTGCCAGCTCACCATTCGTACAGGGGGTGGTCGGAGAGACCCAGTACTTC
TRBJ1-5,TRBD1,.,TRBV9,CASSFQGAYNQPQHF,TGTGCCAGCAGCTTTCAGGGGGCATACAATCAGCCCCAGCATTTT
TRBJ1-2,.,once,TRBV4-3,CASSQKGFSYGYTF,TGCGCCAGCAGCCAAAAGGGGTTTAGCTATGGCTACACCTTC
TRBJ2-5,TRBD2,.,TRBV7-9,CATLAGETQYF,TGTGCCACCCTAGCGGGAGAGACCCAGTACTTC
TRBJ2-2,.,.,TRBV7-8,CASSLVLNTGELFF,TGTGCCAGCAGCTTAGTCTTAAACACCGGGGAGCTGTTTTTT
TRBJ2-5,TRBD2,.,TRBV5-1,CASSLGASGGPWETQYF,TGCGCCAGCAGCTTGGGGGCTAGCGGGGGGCCCTGGGAGACCCAGTACTTC
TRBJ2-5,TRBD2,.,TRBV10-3,CAISEFAGGGETQYF,TGTGCCATCAGTGAGTTCGCGGGGGGCGGAGAGACCCAGTACTTC
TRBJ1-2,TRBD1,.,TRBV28,CASRLWTGGAGYGYTF,TGTGCCAGCAGATTATGGACAGGGGGCGCGGGCTATGGCTACACCTTC
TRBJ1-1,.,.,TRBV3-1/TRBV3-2,CASSQGSGSRVTEAFF,TGTGCCAGCAGCCAAGGTTCAGGGTCTCGGGTCACTGAAGCTTTCTTT
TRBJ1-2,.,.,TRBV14,CASSPPGFYGYTF,TGTGCCAGCAGCCCCCCAGGTTTCTATGGCTACACCTTC
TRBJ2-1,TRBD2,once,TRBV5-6,CASSLGLAGWGDEQFF,TGTGCCAGCAGCTTAGGACTAGCGGGATGGGGTGATGAGCAGTTCTTC
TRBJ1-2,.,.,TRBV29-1,CSVEVFNRELGGYTF,TGCAGCGTTGAAGTTTTTAACAGGGAATTAGGAGGCTACACCTTC
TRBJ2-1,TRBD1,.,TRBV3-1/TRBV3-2,CASSLGTEVWSEQFF,TGTGCCAGCAGCCTCGGGACAGAGGTCTGGAGTGAGCAGTTCTTC
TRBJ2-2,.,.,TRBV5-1,CASSLGNRLPVTGLIGELFF,TGCGCCAGCAGCTTGGGTAACAGGTTGCCCGTTACAGGGTTGATCGGGGAGCTGTTTTTT
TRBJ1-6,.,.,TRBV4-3,CASSQDEGGRSYNSPLHF,TGCGCCAGCAGCCAAGATGAGGGCGGGAGGTCGTATAATTCACCCCTCCACTTT
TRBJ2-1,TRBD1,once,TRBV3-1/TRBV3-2,CASSQAFFQGAEQFF,TGTGCCAGCAGCCAAGCCTTTTTTCAGGGGGCTGAGCAGTTCTTC
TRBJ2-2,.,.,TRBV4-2,CASRVGQNTGELFF,TGTGCCAGCAGGGTGGGCCAGAACACCGGGGAGCTGTTTTTT
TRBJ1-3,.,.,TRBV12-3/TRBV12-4,CASSRRGNTIYF,TGTGCCAGCAGCCGCAGGGGCAACACCATATATTTT
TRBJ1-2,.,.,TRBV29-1,CSVERGFYGYTF,TGCAGCGTTGAGAGAGGGTTCTATGGCTACACCTTC